This record looks at one TCR beta chain sequence and its context. No antigen is known for it. Germline assignment: CDR1 SGHTA and CDR2 FQGNSA. V was cut by 5 bases and J by 0 bases, with 14 bases left in between. The CDR3 is 16 amino acids. Time point reported: patch test 1, 2 weeks after DPC sensitization. Treatment reported: therapeutic diphenylcyclopropenone sensitization with weekly scalp DPC. The data are from a study of human T cells and chemical hapten exposure. Individual cDNA molecules had unique molecular identifiers attached to them by the library. A single record per CDR3 protein comes from TCRdb applying MiXCR to the RACE reads. The table shows tens of thousands of distinct CDR3 sequences, with roughly a tenth occurring only once. Study outcomes and limitations: After DPC sensitization, TCRs above 1 in 1000 frequency showed no change. A positive correlation with patch test score was shown by PT1 expanded TCR counts. Expanded TCRs created a significantly greater count of big CDR3 similarity clusters than controls did.

The chain couples TRBV7-2 to TRBJ1-5, with D perhaps matching TRBD1 (5 bases). Sequencing used whole blood, obtained in connection with sensitization to the hapten diphenylcyclopropenone (DPC). The receptor's source is a man aged 40-50 years with alopecia areata. Some clones in this sample may be carry-over from other donors' samples. CDR3 in DNA: TGTGCCAGCAGCCGATACGGGGGGTTTAGCAATCAGCCCCAGCATTTT. Its protein product is CASSRYGGFSNQPQHF. Full variable domain (missing parts from reference TRBV7-2 and TRBJ1-5): GAGVSQSPSNKVTEKGKDVELRCDPISGHTALYWYRQSLGQGLEFLIYFQGNSAPDKSGLPSDRFSAERTGGSVSTLTIQRTQQEDSAVYLCASSRYGGFSNQPQHFGDGTRLSIL.